Reported below is one T cell receptor beta chain. Treatment given: around 19 received Ad26.COV2.S at low or high dose, single or two shots; 5 received placebo; per-sample allocation not given. Specimens were obtained on day 63 following the first vaccine or placebo injection. Spike of the Wuhan-strain SARS-CoV-2 was expressed by an Ad26 vector, which formed the vaccine. These data belong to a study of Ad26.COV2.S vaccination and SARS-CoV-2 variants. Trimming removed 5 bases at V and 0 bases at J, with 20 bases between. The CDR3 is made up of 18 amino acids. The germline CDR1 and CDR2 sequences are MNHEY and SMNVEV (reference sequence). The assay was immunoSEQ multiplex PCR, and TCRdb's table has in-frame clones only and misses some. The sample gives over 450,000 clones, 80% to 90% of which show up once; 1.7% is in the top ten.

The clonotype originates from a person aged 18-60 years who received the Ad26.COV2.S COVID-19 vaccine or a placebo. The chain links TRBV27 to TRBJ1-3, with a weak D call TRBD1 (6 bases). Sequenced here: peripheral blood, sampled in a trial of Ad26.COV2.S vaccine versus placebo. CDR3 in DNA: TGTGCCAGCAGTCCCATCTTTGGGGGGCTCCCCTCTGGAAACACCATATATTTT. Its protein product is CASSPIFGGLPSGNTIYF.